What follows are 20 T cell receptor beta chains derived from one specimen sequenced in a study of blood T cell repertoires in COVID-19. This table comes from immunoSEQ multiplex PCR, and its TCRdb copy is limited to in-frame clones, with some not included. In the table there are about 180,000 clones, 89% of which are singletons. Sequenced material: peripheral blood. All receptors derive from a man aged 18 to 35 who had recovered from COVID-19.

This chain connects TRBV6-5 to TRBJ2-5; D call uncertain. Trimming removed 4 bases at V and 6 bases at J, with 21 bases between. CDR3 length equals 16 residues. The germline V gene has CDR1 MNHEY and CDR2 SVGAGI. The CDR3, as DNA: TGTGCCAGCAGTTCCGCCACTTCGGCGGCTAGACAGACCCAGTACTTC. Encoded protein: CASSSATSAARQTQYF.

The chain is built from TRBV15 and TRBJ1-4; tentatively, D is TRBD1 (5 bases). CDR1 and CDR2 from the germline V gene are LNHNV and YYDKDF (reference sequence). The CDR3 totals 15 residues. V was shortened by 5 bases and J by 7 bases, with 17 bases between the two germline ends. The DNA for the CDR3 is TGTGCCACCAGCCCTTTGGGGAGGGGATCTGAAAAACTGTTTTTT. Translating gives CATSPLGRGSEKLFF.

The gene calls are TRBV7-9 and TRBJ1-1, with 7 nucleotides matching TRBD1. The CDR3 has 14 amino acids. Germline CDR1 and CDR2: SEHNR and FQNEAQ (reference sequence). Trimming cost V 5 bases and J 10 bases; bases outside gene matches: 13. The CDR3 region is CASSQGTVSPVAFF. The CDR3 DNA sequence: TGTGCCAGCAGCCAGGGGACAGTCTCTCCCGTAGCTTTCTTT.

This chain uses TRBV25-1 with TRBJ2-6; D gene unclear. The V gene's germline CDR1 is MGHDK and CDR2 SYGVNS. Trimming took 1 base from V and 0 from J, leaving 7 bases between them. The CDR3 has 16 amino acids. The DNA of the CDR3 is TGTGCCAGCAGTGAATCAGGTCGCTCTGGGGCCAACGTCCTGACTTTC. Translated, it gives CASSESGRSGANVLTF.

This sequence joins TRBV7-9 and TRBJ1-4; perhaps TRBD1 as D (6 bases). This CDR3 is built from 14 residues. Germline lookup yields CDR1 SEHNR and CDR2 FQNEAQ (reference sequence). V was cut by 2 bases and J by 7 bases, with 11 bases left in between. The CDR3 nucleotides are TGTGCCAGCAGCTTAAACAGGGTAACTGAAAAACTGTTTTTT. It encodes CASSLNRVTEKLFF.

The rearrangement links TRBV21-1 to TRBJ2-7; the table's D call, TRBD2, was not checked against the DNA. TRBV21-1 is a pseudogene segment. This CDR3 region has 15 residues. CDR3 DNA sequence: TGTGCCAGCACCAACAGCAGCGGGGTAAATTACGAGCAGTACTTC. Protein product: CASTNSSGVNYEQYF.

The CDR3 protein is CASSRRVGGTSNQPQHF. The CDR3 bases are TGTGCCAGCAGCCGGCGGGTGGGGGGTACGAGCAATCAGCCCCAGCATTTT. J is TRBJ1-5 and V is TRBV5-6; perhaps TRBD1 as D (5 bases). This CDR3 spans 17 amino acids. Per the germline V gene, CDR1 is SGHDT and CDR2 is YYEEEE. V was pared by 4 bases and J by 1 base, with 18 bases between.

This clone was seen only a few times. The chain joins TRBV5-1 to TRBJ2-7; 8 bases line up with TRBD1. Germline V CDR1 and CDR2: SGHRS, YFSETQ. After removal of 0 bases from V and 3 bases from J, the junction contained 2 bases not matched to a gene. The length of the CDR3 is 14 residues. CDR3 amino acids: CASSLGTGRYEQYF. For the CDR3, the DNA is TGCGCCAGCAGCTTGGGGACAGGGCGCTACGAGCAGTACTTC. Using reference TRBV5-1 and TRBJ2-7 for the parts outside the CDR3, the full variable domain is KAGVTQTPRYLIKTRGQQVTLSCSPISGHRSVSWYQQTPGQGLQFLFEYFSETQRNKGNFPGRFSGRQFSNSRSEMNVSTLELGDSALYLCASSLGTGRYEQYFGPGTRLTVT.

The CDR3 region is CASSVGQSYEQYF. The CDR3 DNA reads as TGTGCCAGCAGCGTCGGACAGTCCTACGAGCAGTACTTC. J is TRBJ2-7 and V is TRBV9; possible D gene TRBD1, 6 bases. V dropped 2 bases and J dropped 1 base, with 7 bases sitting between them. The CDR3 is 13 amino acids. Germline V gives CDR1 SGDLS, CDR2 YYNGEE.

The chain uses TRBV4-2 and TRBJ1-3; tentatively, D is TRBD1 (6 bases). CDR3 length equals 16 residues. Germline V CDR1 and CDR2: LGHNA, YNFKEQ. Trimming stripped 5 bases from V and 0 bases from J, with 14 bases between. The CDR3 spells CASSKAGASSGNTIYF. The CDR3 bases are TGTGCCAGCAGCAAGGCAGGGGCCAGCTCTGGAAACACCATATATTTT.

The rearrangement links TRBV7-2 to TRBJ2-7, with TRBD2 matching over 7 bases. The V gene end was trimmed by 4 bases and the J gene end by 3 bases; junction bases not matched to a gene: 12. The germline V gene has CDR1 SGHTA and CDR2 FQGNSA. CDR3 size: 16 residues. The DNA for the CDR3 is TGTGCCAGCAGCTCCCAGGGACTATTTGGCCACTACGAGCAGTACTTC. Translated: CASSSQGLFGHYEQYF.

This clone was seen a single time. This rearrangement joins TRBV20-1 to TRBJ2-2; D is uncertain. Trimming removed 3 bases from V and 1 base from J, with 12 bases in between. The CDR3 spans 15 residues. Germline CDR1 and CDR2: DFQATT and SNEGSKA (reference sequence). For the CDR3, the DNA is TGCAGTGCTAGTGGGTCTCGAGGGAACACCGGGGAGCTGTTTTTT. Protein sequence: CSASGSRGNTGELFF.

The V and J genes are TRBV10-2 and TRBJ2-5; TRBD2 matches at 10 bases. The germline V gene encodes CDR1 WSHSY and CDR2 SAAADI. This CDR3 has 15 amino acids. V shed 4 bases and J 5 bases; nucleotides not matched to a gene: 7. The DNA for the CDR3 is TGCGCCAGCAGTGTGACCCTAGCGGGAGTGGAGACCCAGTACTTC. Protein sequence: CASSVTLAGVETQYF.

This sequence joins TRBV2 and TRBJ1-4; 7 bases are a match to TRBD1. The CDR3 runs to 16 residues. Trimming took 1 base from V and 3 from J; bases not matched to a gene: 5. CDR1 is SNHLY, CDR2 FYNNEI, per germline. The chain's CDR3 is CASSEGWGQSNEKLFF. DNA of the CDR3: TGTGCCAGCAGTGAAGGGTGGGGACAGTCTAATGAAAAACTGTTTTTT.

The chain has TRBV5-1 and TRBJ2-7; D is possibly TRBD1 (5 bases). In germline, CDR1 is SGHRS, CDR2 YFSETQ. CDR3 length: 16 residues. The V gene lost 0 bases and the J gene lost 4 bases, with 17 bases spanning the gap. The CDR3 spells CASSLDTGAGSYEQYF. CDR3 DNA: TGCGCCAGCAGCTTGGATACAGGAGCCGGTTCGTACGAGCAGTACTTC.

This clone came up once. The J gene is TRBJ2-3, the V gene TRBV7-3; 12 bases align to TRBD2. The CDR3 extends over 17 amino acids. Germline CDR1 reads SGHTA; CDR2 reads FQGTGA. The J segment lost 2 bases and the V segment lost 5 bases, leaving 8 bases of the junction unmatched. The DNA of the CDR3 is TGTGCCAGCAGCCCTCGAGGACTAGCGGGATTCACAGATACGCAGTATTTT. Translated, it gives CASSPRGLAGFTDTQYF. Based on the CDR3 plus reference TRBV7-3 and TRBJ2-3, the full variable domain is GAGVSQTPSNKVTEKGKYVELRCDPISGHTALYWYRQSLGQGPEFLIYFQGTGAADDSGLPNDRFFAVRPEGSVSTLKIQRTERGDSAVYLCASSPRGLAGFTDTQYFGPGTRLTVL.

J is TRBJ2-2 and V is TRBV9; perhaps TRBD1 as D (7 bases). Trimming removed 4 bases from V and 5 bases from J, with 15 bases in between. The CDR3 is 15 residues long. Germline CDR1 is SGDLS and CDR2 is YYNGEE. The CDR3 DNA follows: TGTGCCAGCAGCACCCGGACAGGAGGGACCGGGGAGCTGTTTTTT. Amino acid sequence: CASSTRTGGTGELFF. The full variable domain, its missing parts supplied by reference TRBV9 and TRBJ2-2, is DSGVTQTPKHLITATGQRVTLRCSPRSGDLSVYWYQQSLDQGLQFLIQYYNGEERAKGNILERFSAQQFPDLHSELNLSSLELGDSALYFCASSTRTGGTGELFFGEGSRLTVL.

This sequence joins TRBV12-3 or TRBV12-4 and TRBJ2-7; D not resolved. This CDR3 spans 13 amino acids. The ends were cut back, 5 bases at V and 0 bases at J, with 8 bases in the middle. The DNA of the CDR3 is TGTGCCAGCAGTCTCCGGGTCTCCTACGAGCAGTACTTC. Amino acids: CASSLRVSYEQYF.

J is TRBJ1-2 and V is TRBV6-5, with D unclear. The CDR3 is made up of 15 amino acids. Germline CDR1 is MNHEY and CDR2 is SVGAGI. V was trimmed by 5 bases and J by 3 bases, leaving 16 bases between them. The CDR3 nucleotides are TGTGCCAGCAGTACCGGGAACTCACTACACTATGGCTACACCTTC. It is translated as CASSTGNSLHYGYTF.

This chain uses TRBV3-1 (or the pseudogene TRBV3-2) with TRBJ2-5, with D perhaps TRBD1 (5 bases). Trimming shortened V by 1 base and J by 7 bases, and 7 bases separated the two germline ends. CDR1 LGHDT and CDR2 YNNKEL come from the germline V gene (reference sequence). The CDR3 extends over 12 amino acids. Written as DNA, the CDR3 is TGTGCCAGCAGCCAAGGAAGGGGGACCCAGTACTTC. It encodes CASSQGRGTQYF.